Each of the 31 T cell receptor beta chains below was sequenced from the same sample in a study of blood T cell repertoires in COVID-19 (dated by TCRdb to the early 2020s). Library prep was done by the immunoSEQ multiplex PCR assay. TCRdb re-hosts the immuneACCESS table, in-frame sequences only. Its copies lack some clones; in the studies checked, an unresolved V gene accounts for under half of them, and the cause for the rest is not known. In this sample the table shows 100,000 or so clones, 82% of which occur a single time. Around 7.3% of the sample rests with the top ten. Material for sequencing was peripheral blood. Source of these receptors: a man aged 45-60 years with active or convalescent COVID-19.

Only one count was recorded for this clone. The rearrangement joins TRBV4-1 to TRBJ1-2; 10 nucleotides align to TRBD1. The CDR3 has 12 amino acids. Looked up from germline, CDR1 is MGHRA and CDR2 is YSYEKL. J was trimmed by 7 bases and V by 8 bases; bases with no gene match: 4. The CDR3 loop is CASRQGAGGYTF. DNA of the CDR3: TGCGCCAGCCGACAGGGGGCAGGTGGCTACACCTTC.

This chain connects TRBV15 to TRBJ1-4; 7 nucleotides align to TRBD1. Per the germline V gene, CDR1 is LNHNV and CDR2 is YYDKDF (reference sequence). The CDR3 extends over 15 amino acids. V dropped 5 bases and J dropped 3; count of bases not matched to a gene: 6. The CDR3 region has the DNA TGTGCCACCAGCGAACAGGGACAGTCTAATGAAAAACTGTTTTTT. Translated, it gives CATSEQGQSNEKLFF.

About this clone itself: The junction departs from germline at one end; a sequencing error may be responsible. The CDR3 loop reads CARSVGGGGDTGELFF. In nucleotides, the CDR3 is TGTGCCCGCAGCGTAGGGGGCGGGGGCGACACCGGGGAGCTGTTTTTT. This chain uses TRBV9 with TRBJ2-2; possibly TRBD1 or TRBD2 for D (7 bases each). The CDR3 sequence is 16 residues long. From germline, CDR1 is SGDLS and CDR2 YYNGEE.

This clone was found a few times. The V call is TRBV28, the J call TRBJ1-2, with D perhaps matching TRBD1 (5 bases). V lost 7 bases and J lost 2, with 11 bases in between. This CDR3 contains 13 residues. CDR1 and CDR2 (germline): MDHEN, SYDVKM. The CDR3 sequence is CASTLGGNYGYTF. The DNA of the CDR3 is TGTGCCAGCACCCTCGGGGGAAACTATGGCTACACCTTC.

This chain joins TRBV19 and TRBJ1-5, with 8 bases lining up with TRBD1. The junction had 10 bases not matched to a gene; V was cut back by 3 bases and J by 9 bases. The CDR3 is 15 amino acids. Germline V gene sequence: CDR1 LNHDA, CDR2 SQIVND (reference sequence). DNA of the CDR3: TGTGCCAGTAGTATGGGGACAGGAGTGATAGGGCCCCAGCATTTT. Its translation: CASSMGTGVIGPQHF.

The chain employs TRBV10-3 and TRBJ1-1; 7 nucleotides line up with TRBD1. CDR3 length equals 14 residues. J was trimmed by 3 bases and V by 3 bases; bases with no gene match: 4. Germline V gene sequence: CDR1 ENHRY, CDR2 SYGVKD. The CDR3 here is CAISERGQDTEAFF. DNA for the CDR3: TGTGCCATCAGTGAAAGGGGGCAGGACACTGAAGCTTTCTTT.

The gene calls are TRBV7-2 and TRBJ1-3; 7 bases align to TRBD1. The CDR3 extends over 16 amino acids. V was pared by 1 base and J by 3 bases, with 6 bases of the junction left unmatched. Per germline, CDR1 SGHTA and CDR2 FQGNSA. CDR3 region: CASSLGQGRGGNTIYF. CDR3 nucleotides: TGTGCCAGCAGCTTAGGACAGGGACGAGGTGGAAACACCATATATTTT.

The rearrangement uses TRBV19 and TRBJ2-3, with 10 bases aligning to TRBD2. Germline lookup yields CDR1 LNHDA and CDR2 SQIVND (reference sequence). V was clipped by 5 bases and J by 3 bases; unmatched bases: 5. This CDR3 comprises 15 residues. The DNA of the CDR3 is TGTGCCAGTAGTGTAAGCGGGGGGGTTACAGATACGCAGTATTTT. Protein product: CASSVSGGVTDTQYF.

A word on this clone: This specimen includes other DNA sequences encoding the same CDR3. V and J are TRBV7-2 and TRBJ1-1; 8 bases map to TRBD1. This CDR3 comprises 15 residues. The germline gives CDR1 SGHTA, CDR2 FQGNSA. Unmatched junction bases numbered 4, after V lost 3 bases and J lost 1 base. CDR3 sequence (DNA): TGTGCCAGCAGCTTGGGGGACAGGAGGAACACTGAAGCTTTCTTT. It translates to CASSLGDRRNTEAFF.

The chain links TRBV25-1 to TRBJ2-1; D not certain. The germline gives CDR1 MGHDK, CDR2 SYGVNS. This CDR3 region has 11 residues. Trimming removed 3 bases from V and 6 bases from J, with 3 bases in between. CDR3 region: CASSDRNEQFF. CDR3 nucleotide sequence: TGTGCCAGCAGTGACCGCAATGAGCAGTTCTTC.

The V gene is TRBV27, the J gene TRBJ1-4; 9 bases align to TRBD1. With V trimmed by 5 bases and J by 11 bases, 3 bases remained unmatched. Germline V CDR1 and CDR2: MNHEY, SMNVEV (reference sequence). This CDR3 contains 12 residues. DNA for the CDR3: TGTGCCAGCAGTACCGGGACAGGGAAACTGTTTTTT. It yields the protein CASSTGTGKLFF. Looking up the rest from reference TRBV27 and TRBJ1-4 gives the full variable domain: EAQVTQNPRYLITVTGKKLTVTCSQNMNHEYMSWYRQDPGLGLRQIYYSMNVEVTDKGDVPEGYKVSRKEKRNFPLILESPSPNQTSLYFCASSTGTGKLFFGSGTQLSVL.

The rearrangement uses TRBV19 and TRBJ2-2, with 10 nucleotides matching TRBD1. This CDR3 has 16 residues. J gave up 5 bases and V 5 bases, and 8 bases lay outside the gene matches. Per germline, CDR1 LNHDA and CDR2 SQIVND (reference sequence). The CDR3 region is CASSPRDRGRTGELFF. The DNA of the CDR3 is TGTGCCAGTAGTCCCCGGGACAGGGGACGGACCGGGGAGCTGTTTTTT.

This clone has a handful of counts. The chain uses TRBV30 and TRBJ2-6; D may be TRBD1 (5 bases). This CDR3 spans 17 amino acids. The V end lost 0 bases, the J end lost 2 bases, and 14 bases lay between the germline ends. Germline-derived CDR1 and CDR2 are GTSNPN and SVGIG (reference sequence). The CDR3 reads CAWSVSGWVAGANVLTF. The CDR3 DNA reads TGTGCCTGGAGTGTCTCAGGGTGGGTTGCTGGGGCCAACGTCCTGACTTTC. The complete variable domain, with remaining parts taken from reference TRBV30 and TRBJ2-6, reads SQTIHQWPATLVQPVGSPLSLECTVEGTSNPNLYWYRQAAGRGLQLLFYSVGIGQISSEVPQNLSASRPQDRQFILSSKKLLLSDSGFYLCAWSVSGWVAGANVLTFGAGSRLTVL.

The V gene is TRBV7-2, the J gene TRBJ2-1; 9 bases are a match to TRBD2. CDR1 SGHTA and CDR2 FQGNSA come from the germline V gene. The CDR3 spans 18 residues. V was clipped by 5 bases and J by 8 bases; unmatched bases: 19. In DNA, the CDR3 is TGTGCCAGCAGCACCCCCGGGCCCCTAGCGGGGCCCTTCGATGAGCAGTTCTTC. Translation gives CASSTPGPLAGPFDEQFF. The full variable domain, with the rest looked up from reference TRBV7-2 and TRBJ2-1, is GAGVSQSPSNKVTEKGKDVELRCDPISGHTALYWYRQSLGQGLEFLIYFQGNSAPDKSGLPSDRFSAERTGGSVSTLTIQRTQQEDSAVYLCASSTPGPLAGPFDEQFFGPGTRLTVL.

The chain joins TRBV29-1 to TRBJ1-1; D gene unclear. Trimming took 0 bases from V and 4 from J, leaving 12 bases between them. The CDR3 is made up of 14 amino acids. The germline V gene has CDR1 SQVTM and CDR2 ANQGSEA. CDR3 DNA: TGCAGCGTTGAAGATCAAGTTAAGCCCACTGAAGCTTTCTTT. This gives the protein CSVEDQVKPTEAFF.

The chain has TRBV4-1 and TRBJ2-5, with TRBD2 matching 8 bases. Germline trimming cut 0 bases from V and 3 bases from J; bases unmatched to any gene: 3. This CDR3 spans 15 amino acids. In germline, CDR1 is MGHRA, CDR2 YSYEKL. CDR3 amino acids: CASSQERTSKETQYF. CDR3 bases: TGCGCCAGCAGCCAAGAACGGACTAGCAAAGAGACCCAGTACTTC.

This chain links TRBV5-6 with TRBJ2-2; no definite D call. Deletions cut 3 bases from V and 3 bases from J, with 12 bases between. Germline loops: CDR1 SGHDT, CDR2 YYEEEE. The CDR3 runs to 15 residues. The DNA for the CDR3 is TGTGCCAGCAGCTCGAAAGTGTCGGACACCGGGGAGCTGTTTTTT. Residues: CASSSKVSDTGELFF.

This rearrangement joins TRBV4-3 to TRBJ1-4; D gene unclear. This CDR3 spans 13 amino acids. Trimming removed 0 bases at V and 8 bases at J, with 7 bases between. Germline V gives CDR1 LGHNA, CDR2 YSLEER. The CDR3 here is CASSQDREEKLFF. DNA for the CDR3: TGCGCCAGCAGCCAAGATAGAGAGGAAAAACTGTTTTTT.

The chain has TRBV6-5 and TRBJ2-5; the D gene is possibly TRBD1 (6 bases). CDR3 size: 15 residues. CDR1 is MNHEY and CDR2 is SVGAGI in the germline V gene. The V gene lost 6 bases and the J gene lost 4 bases, with 18 bases spanning the gap. The DNA for the CDR3 is TGTGCCAGCAGATCAGGGGCGTCTCTATTAGAGACCCAGTACTTC. The encoded protein is CASRSGASLLETQYF.

The chain carries TRBV9 and TRBJ1-1; D gene uncertain. V was clipped by 0 bases and J by 1 base, with 7 bases between them. The germline gives CDR1 SGDLS, CDR2 YYNGEE. This CDR3 is 14 amino acids long. DNA for the CDR3: TGTGCCAGCAGCGTAGGAATAGAGAACACTGAAGCTTTCTTT. Translating it yields CASSVGIENTEAFF.

The V gene is TRBV6-1, the J gene TRBJ1-1, with 7 bases lining up with TRBD1. The V and J ends lost 0 bases and 4 bases, in that order; junction bases with no gene match: 5. The CDR3 has 15 residues. Looked up from germline, CDR1 is MNHNS and CDR2 is SASEGT. The CDR3 sequence is CASSEADRQGTEAFF. The CDR3 nucleotides are TGTGCCAGCAGTGAAGCGGACAGGCAGGGCACTGAAGCTTTCTTT.

The chain employs TRBV19 and TRBJ2-2; TRBD1 might be the D (6 bases). V was pared by 4 bases and J by 5 bases, with 8 bases between. The length of the CDR3 is 13 residues. CDR1 is LNHDA and CDR2 is SQIVND in the germline V gene (reference sequence). The CDR3 loop is CASSTTGTGELFF. Here the CDR3 DNA reads TGTGCCAGTAGTACAACAGGGACCGGGGAGCTGTTTTTT.

The V gene is TRBV30, the J gene TRBJ2-3, with 7 bases lining up with TRBD1. CDR3 length: 14 amino acids. Germline CDR1 is GTSNPN and CDR2 is SVGIG (reference sequence). V was pared by 5 bases and J by 1 base, with 6 bases of the junction left unmatched. The CDR3 nucleotides read TGTGCCTGGTCCACCGGGACAGGCACAGATACGCAGTATTTT. Translated: CAWSTGTGTDTQYF.

This clone was found once. The rearrangement links TRBV6-5 to TRBJ1-1; 7 nucleotides match TRBD1. Unmatched junction bases numbered 6, after V lost 0 bases and J lost 11 bases. The CDR3 is 13 amino acids. CDR1 MNHEY and CDR2 SVGAGI come from the germline V gene. CDR3 coding DNA: TGTGCCAGCAGTTACTCGGCAGGGGGTAGTGCTTTCTTT. As protein: CASSYSAGGSAFF.

V usage is TRBV5-6 and J usage is TRBJ1-4; unclear D gene. This CDR3 comprises 12 residues. With 5 bases removed from V and 5 bases from J, the gap between germline ends came to 7 bases. In germline, CDR1 is SGHDT, CDR2 YYEEEE. The CDR3 sequence is CASSRGNEKLFF. The CDR3 DNA follows: TGTGCCAGCAGTCGGGGAAATGAAAAACTGTTTTTT.

J is TRBJ2-3 and V is TRBV5-4; D gene unclear. The CDR3 sequence is 14 residues long. Germline V CDR1 and CDR2: SGHNT, YYREEE (reference sequence). The germline V and J ends were trimmed by 3 bases and 1 base, with 9 bases remaining between them. The CDR3 DNA reads as TGTGCCAGCAGCTCGGTAGAACGCACAGATACGCAGTATTTT. Its translation is CASSSVERTDTQYF.

The sample holds one count of this clone. V and J are TRBV18 and TRBJ2-7; D is unresolved. The V and J ends lost 0 bases and 2 bases respectively, with 8 bases between them. Per the germline V gene, CDR1 is KGHSH and CDR2 is LQKENI. CDR3 size: 14 residues. This CDR3 reads CASSPPSQTYEQYF. The DNA for the CDR3 is TGTGCCAGCTCACCACCCTCACAGACCTACGAGCAGTACTTC.

The chain recombines TRBV6-2 or TRBV6-3 with TRBJ2-5; 9 positions match TRBD2. V dropped 6 bases and J dropped 5; count of bases not matched to a gene: 7. The germline CDR1 and CDR2 sequences are MNHEY and SVGEGT. This CDR3 is built from 14 residues. The CDR3 is CASSLGLARETQYF. The CDR3 DNA reads TGTGCCAGCAGCCTGGGACTAGCCAGGGAGACCCAGTACTTC.

This chain joins TRBV5-1 and TRBJ2-3; perhaps TRBD2 as D (5 bases). The germline V gene has CDR1 SGHRS and CDR2 YFSETQ. This CDR3 comprises 12 residues. With 2 bases removed from V and 5 bases from J, the gap between germline ends came to 6 bases. The CDR3 region is CASSLSGDTQYF. The DNA for the CDR3 is TGCGCCAGCAGCTTAAGCGGAGATACGCAGTATTTT.

This clone is a singleton in its sample. The chain carries TRBV28 and TRBJ1-5; 7 bases fit TRBD1. The J segment lost 3 bases and the V segment lost 1 base, leaving 6 bases of the junction unmatched. The CDR3 totals 16 residues. Germline V gene lookup returns CDR1 MDHEN and CDR2 SYDVKM. CDR3 nucleotide sequence: TGTGCCAGCAGTTTATCGACAGGGACTTACAATCAGCCCCAGCATTTT. Its protein is CASSLSTGTYNQPQHF.

The chain links TRBV7-9 to TRBJ2-2, with 8 bases matching TRBD1. CDR3 size: 15 residues. Germline lookup yields CDR1 SEHNR and CDR2 FQNEAQ (reference sequence). J was trimmed by 5 bases and V by 4 bases; bases with no gene match: 6. The CDR3 DNA reads as TGTGCCAGCAGCTCCGGACAGGGAGGAACCGGGGAGCTGTTTTTT. Translating gives CASSSGQGGTGELFF.